This T cell receptor (beta chain) comes out of a study of PD-1 blockade in classical Hodgkin lymphoma. The overall study: It was nivolumab at 3 mg/kg, given intravenously every 2 weeks, that patients received.

TCRdb's copy holds only in-frame clones and misses some; the assay was immunoSEQ multiplex PCR. The sample carries approximately 59,000 clones, roughly 90% recorded once. V was pared by 5 bases and J by 4 bases, with 14 bases between. The CDR3 is made up of 15 amino acids. Germline-derived CDR1 and CDR2 are SGHTA and FQGTGA. A word on this clone: Its antigen remains unidentified.

General study findings and limits: CD4+ but not CD8+ TCR diversity rose significantly by C4D1.

Each patient experienced a relapse that followed autologous stem cell transplantation, and brentuximab vedotin exposure varied. Specimen: peripheral blood mononuclear cells (PBMCs), collected before the second cycle of nivolumab. This sequence joins TRBV7-3 and TRBJ2-2, with D hard to call. The sequence was obtained from a human donor with classical Hodgkin lymphoma. CDR3 nucleotides: TGTGCCAGCAGCCAGGCTATAGGGCCCACCGGGGAGCTGTTTTTT. This translates into CASSQAIGPTGELFF.